This is a list of T cell receptor beta chains from one sample in a study of blood T cell repertoires in COVID-19. The assay was immunoSEQ multiplex PCR, and TCRdb's table has in-frame clones only and misses some. The sample consists of 200,000 or so clones, approximately 90% of them appearing once. The sequenced sample was PBMCs or T cells enriched from blood (not recorded which). The receptors shown here come from a woman aged 25 to 39 who had recovered from COVID-19. CDR3s include the opening cysteine and the closing phenylalanine or tryptophan. Fields, in order: V gene, D gene, J gene, clone size, CDR3 protein, CDR3 DNA. A D gene is named only where the DNA matches it firmly. The size of a clone is reported for some rows only, either as once, few or many, or as a class for expanded clones.

>TRBV5-6|.|TRBJ1-2|.
CASSRVDLRASYGYTF
TGTGCCAGCAGCAGGGTGGACCTGAGGGCAAGCTATGGCTACACCTTC
>TRBV5-1|.|TRBJ1-2|few
CASSLETTGSVGYTF
TGCGCCAGCAGCTTGGAAACCACAGGGTCGGTTGGCTACACCTTC
>TRBV6-2/TRBV6-3|TRBD1|TRBJ1-1|.
CASSYPRTGHSWTEAFF
TGTGCCAGCAGTTACCCAAGGACAGGGCATTCGTGGACTGAAGCTTTCTTT
>TRBV5-1|.|TRBJ2-6|.
CASSLDVTSSGANVLTF
TGCGCCAGCAGCTTGGATGTTACTAGCTCTGGGGCCAACGTCCTGACTTTC
>TRBV6-2/TRBV6-3|TRBD2|TRBJ2-1|.
CASSYKRGSYNEQFF
TGTGCCAGCAGTTACAAGCGGGGGAGCTACAATGAGCAGTTCTTC
>TRBV4-2|.|TRBJ1-4|.
CASSQGLRQDEKLFF
TGTGCCAGCAGCCAAGGACTTCGACAGGATGAAAAACTGTTTTTT
>TRBV6-1|.|TRBJ2-7|.
CASSEGRGSYEQYF
TGTGCCAGCAGTGAGGGCAGGGGTTCCTACGAGCAGTACTTC
>TRBV6-5|TRBD1|TRBJ2-1|.
CASTSTGPGNEQFF
TGTGCCAGCACATCGACAGGGCCAGGGAATGAGCAGTTCTTC
>TRBV7-9|.|TRBJ1-1|.
CASSLQAGTEAFF
TGTGCCAGCAGCTTACAGGCAGGCACTGAAGCTTTCTTT
>TRBV18|.|TRBJ2-3|.
CASSPGGSSDTQYF
TGTGCCAGCTCACCAGGGGGCAGTTCAGATACGCAGTATTTT
>TRBV7-2|.|TRBJ2-5|.
CASSLYVQETQYF
TGTGCCAGCAGCTTATATGTTCAAGAGACCCAGTACTTC
>TRBV7-7|TRBD1|TRBJ2-5|.
CASSVNTGGETQYF
TGTGCCAGCAGCGTAAACACAGGGGGGGAGACCCAGTACTTC
>TRBV7-9|.|TRBJ1-2|.
CASSRDSLYGYTF
TGTGCCAGCAGCCGGGACTCCCTCTATGGCTACACCTTC
>TRBV28|.|TRBJ1-2|.
CASSPPGLTNYGYTF
TGTGCCAGCAGTCCTCCGGGACTCACTAACTATGGCTACACCTTC
>TRBV11-3|.|TRBJ2-3|.
CASSSGTDGGTDTQYF
TGTGCCAGCAGCTCCGGGACTGATGGGGGCACAGATACGCAGTATTTT
>TRBV19|.|TRBJ1-2|.
CASSIGRGSYGYTF
TGTGCCAGTAGTATTGGCAGGGGAAGCTATGGCTACACCTTC
>TRBV25-1|TRBD1|TRBJ1-2|once
CASSEGRTGLNGYTF
TGTGCCAGCAGTGAAGGGAGGACAGGGCTCAATGGCTACACCTTC
>TRBV27|TRBD1|TRBJ2-7|.
CASSSRRDRTTYEQYF
TGTGCCAGCAGTTCCCGGAGGGACAGGACCACCTACGAGCAGTACTTC
>TRBV29-1|.|TRBJ2-7|.
CSVELNSGVGEQYF
TGCAGCGTTGAACTGAATTCGGGGGTTGGCGAGCAGTACTTC
>TRBV4-2|.|TRBJ2-7|few
CASSSPPRVYEQYF
TGTGCCAGCAGCTCGCCCCCTCGGGTCTACGAGCAGTACTTC
>TRBV9|TRBD1|TRBJ1-2|.
CASSARVWRQGAHYGYTF
TGTGCCAGCAGCGCCCGAGTCTGGAGACAGGGTGCCCACTATGGCTACACCTTC
>TRBV16|.|TRBJ1-2|few
CASSQSSRGAIYGYTF
TGTGCCAGCAGCCAATCGTCCCGGGGGGCTATCTATGGCTACACCTTC
>TRBV5-1|.|TRBJ1-4|.
CASSLTGINEKLFF
TGCGCCAGCAGCTTGACAGGGATCAATGAAAAACTGTTTTTT
>TRBV11-2|TRBD1|TRBJ1-1|.
CASSPGQGAQRREAFF
TGTGCCAGCAGCCCGGGACAGGGGGCGCAGAGAAGAGAAGCTTTCTTT
>TRBV7-2|.|TRBJ2-6|.
CASSFVLSGANVLTF
TGTGCCAGCAGCTTCGTTCTCTCTGGGGCCAACGTCCTGACTTTC
>TRBV6-5|TRBD2|TRBJ2-7|.
CASSLLLGLGYEQYF
TGTGCCAGCAGTTTGTTGTTGGGACTAGGCTACGAGCAGTACTTC